Listed here are 3 T cell receptor beta chains from one sample, sequenced in a study of cytomegalovirus exposure and HLA in healthy donors. The repertoire was sequenced with immunoSEQ multiplex PCR; TCRdb's copy has only in-frame clones and lacks some. Here the sample spans 130,000 or so clones, about 91% being singletons. Sequencing was done on a sample of PBMCs. These receptors all come from a woman aged 18-29 years in good health and CMV-seropositive.

The chain is built from TRBV19 and TRBJ1-2; 7 bases line up with TRBD1. Germline V gene sequence: CDR1 LNHDA, CDR2 SQIVND (reference sequence). With V trimmed by 7 bases and J by 3 bases, 2 bases remained unmatched. The CDR3 covers 12 residues. The CDR3 DNA reads as TGTGCCAGTATGGGACAGTACTATGGCTACACCTTC. This gives the protein CASMGQYYGYTF. Using reference TRBV19 and TRBJ1-2 for the parts outside the CDR3, the full variable domain is DGGITQSPKYLFRKEGQNVTLSCEQNLNHDAMYWYRQDPGQGLRLIYYSQIVNDFQKGDIAEGYSVSREKKESFPLTVTSAQKNPTAFYLCASMGQYYGYTFGSGTRLTVV.

The chain links TRBV19 to TRBJ1-4; 9 bases line up with TRBD1. Trimming at V came to 3 bases and at J to 6 bases, leaving 5 bases not matched to a gene. Per the germline V gene, CDR1 is LNHDA and CDR2 is SQIVND (reference sequence). The CDR3 covers 15 residues. CDR3 region: CASSIKGQGYEKLFF. The CDR3 DNA reads as TGTGCCAGTAGTATTAAGGGACAGGGATATGAAAAACTGTTTTTT.

V and J are TRBV6-6 and TRBJ2-7; D may be TRBD2 (7 bases). The germline CDR1 and CDR2 sequences are MNHNY and SVGAGI (reference sequence). V lost 0 bases, J lost 4 bases, and 13 bases lay in between. The CDR3 spans 15 residues. In DNA, the CDR3 is TGTGCCAGCAGTTACTCTGGGGGGGGCTCTTACGAGCAGTACTTC. Its protein product is CASSYSGGGSYEQYF.